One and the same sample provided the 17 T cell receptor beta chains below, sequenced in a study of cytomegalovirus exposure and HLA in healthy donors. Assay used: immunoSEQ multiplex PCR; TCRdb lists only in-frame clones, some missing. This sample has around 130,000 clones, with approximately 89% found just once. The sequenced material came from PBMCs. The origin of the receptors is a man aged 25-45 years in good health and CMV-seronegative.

In DNA, the CDR3 is TGCGCCAGCAGCCCAGGACAGAGTAGCACAGATACGCAGTATTTT. Amino acids: CASSPGQSSTDTQYF. V and J are TRBV5-1 and TRBJ2-3; TRBD1 might be the D (6 bases). Trimming shortened V by 4 bases and J by 0 bases, and 12 bases separated the two germline ends. Germline V gives CDR1 SGHRS, CDR2 YFSETQ. The length of the CDR3 is 15 residues.

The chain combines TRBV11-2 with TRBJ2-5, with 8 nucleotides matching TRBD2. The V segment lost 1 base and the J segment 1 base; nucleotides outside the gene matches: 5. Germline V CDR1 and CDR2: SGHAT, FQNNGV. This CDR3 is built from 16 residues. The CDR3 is CASSLATGGLQETQYF. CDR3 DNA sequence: TGTGCCAGCAGCTTAGCGACGGGGGGGCTCCAAGAGACCCAGTACTTC.

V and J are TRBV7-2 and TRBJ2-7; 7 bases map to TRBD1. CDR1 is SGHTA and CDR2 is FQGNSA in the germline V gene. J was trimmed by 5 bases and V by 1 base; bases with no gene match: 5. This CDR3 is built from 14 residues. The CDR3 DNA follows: TGTGCCAGCAGCTTAGAGGACAGGTTTCACGAGCAGTACTTC. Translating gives CASSLEDRFHEQYF. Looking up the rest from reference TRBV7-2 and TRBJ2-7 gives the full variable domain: GAGVSQSPSNKVTEKGKDVELRCDPISGHTALYWYRQSLGQGLEFLIYFQGNSAPDKSGLPSDRFSAERTGGSVSTLTIQRTQQEDSAVYLCASSLEDRFHEQYFGPGTRLTVT.

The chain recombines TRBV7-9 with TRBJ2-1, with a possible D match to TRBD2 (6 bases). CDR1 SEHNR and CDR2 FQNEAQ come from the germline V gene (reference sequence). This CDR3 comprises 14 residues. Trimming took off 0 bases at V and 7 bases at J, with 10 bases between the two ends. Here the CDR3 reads CASSLATAGNEQFF. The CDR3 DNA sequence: TGTGCCAGCAGCTTAGCGACGGCGGGGAATGAGCAGTTCTTC. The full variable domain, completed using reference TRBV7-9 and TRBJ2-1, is DTGVSQNPRHKITKRGQNVTFRCDPISEHNRLYWYRQTLGQGPEFLTYFQNEAQLEKSRLLSDRFSAERPKGSFSTLEIQRTEQGDSAMYLCASSLATAGNEQFFGPGTRLTVL.

The DNA for the CDR3 is TGTGCCAGCGGGGGACAGGGGTGTTACGGGGCCGATTCACCCCTCCACTTT. It specifies CASGGQGCYGADSPLHF. The chain combines TRBV21-1 with TRBJ1-6; TRBD1, the D gene given by the table, was not confirmed from the DNA. TRBV21-1 is given as a pseudogene. This CDR3 is 17 amino acids long.

The DNA of the CDR3 is TGTGCCAGTAGTACCCGGGACAGCGATAACTATGGCTACACCTTC. Translating it yields CASSTRDSDNYGYTF. The J gene is TRBJ1-2, the V gene TRBV19, with TRBD1 matching over 7 bases. Germline CDR1 is LNHDA and CDR2 is SQIVND (reference sequence). The CDR3 has 15 residues. V dropped 4 bases and J dropped 1; count of bases not matched to a gene: 6.

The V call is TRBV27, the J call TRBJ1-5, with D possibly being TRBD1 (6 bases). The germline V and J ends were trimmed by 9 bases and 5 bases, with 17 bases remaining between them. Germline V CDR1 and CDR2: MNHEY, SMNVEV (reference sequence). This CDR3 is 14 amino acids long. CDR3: CARIPAGADQPQHF. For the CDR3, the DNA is TGTGCCAGGATCCCCGCGGGGGCGGATCAGCCCCAGCATTTT.

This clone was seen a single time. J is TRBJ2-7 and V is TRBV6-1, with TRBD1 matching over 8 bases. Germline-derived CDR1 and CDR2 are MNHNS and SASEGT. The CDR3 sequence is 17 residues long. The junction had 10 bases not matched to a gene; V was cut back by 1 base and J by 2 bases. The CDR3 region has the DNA TGTGCCAGCAGTGAAGGGGCAGGGGGCTGGACTCCCTACGAGCAGTACTTC. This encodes CASSEGAGGWTPYEQYF.

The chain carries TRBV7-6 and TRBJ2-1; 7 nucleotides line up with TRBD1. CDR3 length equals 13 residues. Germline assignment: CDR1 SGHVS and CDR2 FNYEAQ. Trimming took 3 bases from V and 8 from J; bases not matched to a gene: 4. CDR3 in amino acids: CASSFNRGDEQFF. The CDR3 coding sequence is TGTGCCAGCAGCTTTAACAGGGGCGATGAGCAGTTCTTC. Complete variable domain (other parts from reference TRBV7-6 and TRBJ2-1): GAGVSQSPRYKVTKRGQDVALRCDPISGHVSLYWYRQALGQGPEFLTYFNYEAQQDKSGLPNDRFSAERPEGSISTLTIQRTEQRDSAMYRCASSFNRGDEQFFGPGTRLTVL.

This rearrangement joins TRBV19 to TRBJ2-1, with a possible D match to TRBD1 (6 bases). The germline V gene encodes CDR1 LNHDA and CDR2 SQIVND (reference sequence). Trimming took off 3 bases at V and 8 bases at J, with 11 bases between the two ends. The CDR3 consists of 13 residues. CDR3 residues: CASSIFRGYEQFF. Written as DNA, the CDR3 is TGTGCCAGTAGTATTTTTAGGGGGTATGAGCAGTTCTTC.

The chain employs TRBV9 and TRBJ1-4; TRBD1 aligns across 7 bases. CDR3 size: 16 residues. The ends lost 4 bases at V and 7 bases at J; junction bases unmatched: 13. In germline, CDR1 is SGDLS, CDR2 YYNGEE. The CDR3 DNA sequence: TGTGCCAGCAGCACTTTTGGTGGTGACAGGGTTGAAAAACTGTTTTTT. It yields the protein CASSTFGGDRVEKLFF.

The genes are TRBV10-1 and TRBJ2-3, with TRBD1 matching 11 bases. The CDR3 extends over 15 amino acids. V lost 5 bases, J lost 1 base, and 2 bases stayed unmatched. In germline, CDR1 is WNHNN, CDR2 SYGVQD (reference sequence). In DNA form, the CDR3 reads TGCGCCAGCAGTTTGGGACAGGGGGGCACAGATACGCAGTATTTT. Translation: CASSLGQGGTDTQYF.

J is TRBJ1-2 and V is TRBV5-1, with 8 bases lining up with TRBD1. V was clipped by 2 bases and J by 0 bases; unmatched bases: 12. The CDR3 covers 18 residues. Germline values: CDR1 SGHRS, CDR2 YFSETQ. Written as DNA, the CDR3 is TGCGCCAGCAGCTTAATCTCCTGGACAGGGAGTCCTAACTATGGCTACACCTTC. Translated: CASSLISWTGSPNYGYTF.

CDR3 coding DNA: TGTGCCAGTAGTATAGGAGGGATAACGAATCAGCCCCAGCATTTT. It specifies CASSIGGITNQPQHF. The chain combines TRBV19 with TRBJ1-5; D gene uncertain. The length of the CDR3 is 15 residues. Trimming took 1 base from V and 4 from J, leaving 11 bases between them. Germline-derived CDR1 and CDR2 are LNHDA and SQIVND (reference sequence).

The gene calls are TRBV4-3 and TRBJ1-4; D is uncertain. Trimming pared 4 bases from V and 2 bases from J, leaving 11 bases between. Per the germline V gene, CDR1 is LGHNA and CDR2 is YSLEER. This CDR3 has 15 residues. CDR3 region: CASSRSRSTNEKLFF. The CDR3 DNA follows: TGCGCCAGCAGCCGATCCCGGTCTACTAATGAAAAACTGTTTTTT.

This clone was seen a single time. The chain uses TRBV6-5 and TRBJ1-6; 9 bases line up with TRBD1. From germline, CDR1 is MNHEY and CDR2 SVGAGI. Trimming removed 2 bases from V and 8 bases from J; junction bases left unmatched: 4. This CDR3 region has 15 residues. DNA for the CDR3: TGTGCCAGCAGTTACGCGACAGGGGGGCATTCACCCCTCCACTTT. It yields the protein CASSYATGGHSPLHF.

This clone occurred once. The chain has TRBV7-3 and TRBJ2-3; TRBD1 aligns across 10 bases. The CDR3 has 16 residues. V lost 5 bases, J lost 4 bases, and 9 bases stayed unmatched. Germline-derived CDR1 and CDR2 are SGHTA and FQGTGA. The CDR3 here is CASSASGQGHSDTQYF. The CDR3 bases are TGTGCCAGCAGCGCGTCGGGACAGGGGCACTCAGATACGCAGTATTTT.